This is a list of T cell receptor beta chains from one sample in a study of T-cell reconstitution after alpha-beta-depleted transplantation in children. MiXCR was run by TCRdb on the PCR reads, yielding one entry per CDR3 protein. The data hold 150,000 to 200,000 distinct CDR3 sequences, with roughly 6.8% observed a single time. The sample was PBMCs from the stem cell graft donor, taken from the stem cell graft. These receptors were collected from a human donor who donated a stem cell graft to a child with Wiskott-Aldrich syndrome. Both conserved end residues are part of each CDR3. A D gene is named only where the DNA matches it firmly. Some rows have no size entry. The others give once, few or many, or a class for an expanded clone.

V gene	J gene	D gene	clone size	CDR3 DNA	CDR3 protein
TRBV5-5	TRBJ2-2	.	many	TGTGCCAGCAGCTCGCACCCCACACGCACCGGGGAGCTGTTTTTT	CASSSHPTRTGELFF
TRBV12-3/TRBV12-4	TRBJ2-7	.	many	TGTGCCAGCAGCCTGGTAGGGGCGGGAAGAGACGAGCAGTACTTC	CASSLVGAGRDEQYF
TRBV12-3/TRBV12-4	TRBJ1-2	TRBD1	many	TGTGCCAGCAGTTTTTGGGGACAGGGGAGTAATGGCTACACCTTC	CASSFWGQGSNGYTF
TRBV7-2	TRBJ2-7	.	many	TGTGCCAGCAGATCAGAACCCAATTCCTACGAGCAGTACTTC	CASRSEPNSYEQYF
TRBV12-3/TRBV12-4	TRBJ2-2	.	many	TGTGCCAGTCAGTCAGGGGATCGAATGGAAACCGGGGAGCTGTTTTTT	CASQSGDRMETGELFF
TRBV29-1	TRBJ1-1	.	many	TGCAGCGCTGGGAGGCAGGGCAACACTGAAGCTTTCTTT	CSAGRQGNTEAFF
TRBV7-2	TRBJ2-3	.	many	TGTGCCAGCAGCTTAGAGGTTACAGACACAGATACGCAGTATTTT	CASSLEVTDTDTQYF
TRBV4-1	TRBJ2-7	.	.	TGCGCCAGCAGCCAAGTGGGAGAGATCTCCGAGCAGTACTTC	CASSQVGEISEQYF
TRBV6-5	TRBJ2-1	.	many	TGTGCCAGCAGTTACTCGAGTGAGCAGTTCTTC	CASSYSSEQFF
TRBV7-2	TRBJ1-2	.	.	TGTGCCAGCAGCCCCCGGACCGAATCTTCGATCGGCTACACCTTC	CASSPRTESSIGYTF
TRBV28	TRBJ1-4	.	few	TGTGCCAGCAGTTTTTTGTCCCCTAATGAAAAACTGTTTTTT	CASSFLSPNEKLFF
TRBV6-5	TRBJ2-1	.	many	TGTGCCAGCAGGTTAAGGGACTACAATGAGCAGTTCTTC	CASRLRDYNEQFF
TRBV6-5	TRBJ2-5	.	few	TGTGCCAGCAGTTACTGGACGGTTGAACGGTTCGGGCCCCAAGAGACCCAGTACTTC	CASSYWTVERFGPQETQYF
TRBV11-2	TRBJ1-1	.	many	TGTGCCAGCAGCTTAGATCCACCGACGGTACCGAACACTGAAGCTTTCTTT	CASSLDPPTVPNTEAFF
TRBV6-1	TRBJ2-1	TRBD1	many	TGTGCCAGCAGTGGACAGGGGATCAATGAGCAGTTCTTC	CASSGQGINEQFF
TRBV7-6	TRBJ2-5	TRBD1	many	TGTGCCAGCAGCCCCGGGGACAGTTCCAGGGAGACCCAGTACTTC	CASSPGDSSRETQYF
TRBV19	TRBJ2-7	.	few	TGTGCCACCTCACCCCGTTGGGCAGGATCCTACGAGCAGTACTTC	CATSPRWAGSYEQYF
TRBV5-1	TRBJ2-2	.	.	TGCGCCAGCAGCTTGGACAGGAGGACCGGGGAGCTGTTTTTT	CASSLDRRTGELFF
TRBV5-5	TRBJ2-5	.	many	TGTGCCAGCACCTTCGCCCCGACCCAAGAGACCCAGTACTTC	CASTFAPTQETQYF
TRBV24-1	TRBJ2-3	.	many	TGTGCCACCAGTGGGACGGGGAGCACAGATACGCAGTATTTT	CATSGTGSTDTQYF
TRBV12-3/TRBV12-4	TRBJ2-3	.	many	TGTGCCAGCAGTGTCAGGGATAATACGCAGTATTTT	CASSVRDNTQYF
TRBV20-1	TRBJ1-2	TRBD1	many	TGCAGTGCCATAGACAGGGAGTATGACTACACCTTC	CSAIDREYDYTF
TRBV20-1	TRBJ2-5	.	many	TGCAGTGCTAGAGATCTTCTGCTGGCGGAGACCCAGTACTTC	CSARDLLLAETQYF
TRBV6-5	TRBJ1-2	TRBD1	.	TGTGCCAGCAGAAAGACAGGGGATGAGGGCTACACCTTC	CASRKTGDEGYTF
TRBV30	TRBJ2-5	TRBD2	many	TGTGCCTGGAGTTTAGCGGGAGTTGAGACCCAGTACTTC	CAWSLAGVETQYF
TRBV4-1	TRBJ2-2	.	.	TGCGCCAGCAGCCAAGTTATGAATCGGGAGCGGTACACCGGGGAGCTGTTTTTT	CASSQVMNRERYTGELFF
TRBV6-6	TRBJ2-7	.	many	TGTGCCAGCAGTTACTCGCTCGAGCAGTACTTC	CASSYSLEQYF
TRBV20-1	TRBJ2-1	TRBD2	many	TGCAGTGCTAGACGGAGACTAGCGGGAGGGCCTATTAATGAGCAGTTCTTC	CSARRRLAGGPINEQFF
TRBV30	TRBJ1-1	.	.	TGTGCCTGGAACCCTATAGCCTATAGCAACACTGAAGCTTTCTTT	CAWNPIAYSNTEAFF
TRBV18	TRBJ1-5	.	many	TGTGCCAGCTCCCCCGAGGAGGGGCGAAATCAGCCCCAGCATTTT	CASSPEEGRNQPQHF
TRBV5-1	TRBJ2-5	.	many	TGCGCCAGCAGCTCCGGGACGGGCGTGGAGACCCAGTACTTC	CASSSGTGVETQYF
TRBV28	TRBJ2-3	TRBD2	many	TGTGCCAGCAGGGCCGGCCGGGGGGGTAGGACAGATACGCAGTATTTT	CASRAGRGGRTDTQYF
TRBV9	TRBJ2-1	.	many	TGTGCCAGCAGCGTATTGGCCCAAACCTCCTACAATGAGCAGTTCTTC	CASSVLAQTSYNEQFF
TRBV5-1	TRBJ1-2	.	few	TGCGCCAGCAGCTTGGACAGGGAGAACTATGGCTACACCTTC	CASSLDRENYGYTF
TRBV12-3/TRBV12-4	TRBJ2-1	TRBD2	.	TGTGCCAGCAGGGGGGCTAGCGGGAGGGCGTACAATGAGCAGTTCTTC	CASRGASGRAYNEQFF
TRBV3-1	TRBJ1-1	.	many	TGTGCCAGCAGCCAAGCCGCGACAGCGAACACTGAAGCTTTCTTT	CASSQAATANTEAFF
TRBV29-1	TRBJ2-7	TRBD1	many	TGCAGCGCAGGGAGGGTTGGGACAGGGAACGAGCAGTACTTC	CSAGRVGTGNEQYF
TRBV4-3	TRBJ1-1	.	.	TGCGCCAGCAGCCAGGAAAGAGAGGGAGTGAACACTGAAGCTTTCTTT	CASSQEREGVNTEAFF
TRBV20-1	TRBJ2-1	TRBD2	.	TGCAGTGCCACCCGTCCAGCGGGAACCGGAATGGCGCAGTTCTTC	CSATRPAGTGMAQFF
TRBV20-1	TRBJ1-5	.	many	TGCAGTGCTAGTGGGAGTGGGGTTCAGCCCCAGCATTTT	CSASGSGVQPQHF
TRBV6-1	TRBJ2-7	TRBD2	many	TGTGCCAGCAGTGTTTGGACGGGGGGACTTGTAGAGCAGTACTTC	CASSVWTGGLVEQYF
TRBV6-2/TRBV6-3	TRBJ2-1	.	many	TGTGCCAGCAGTGAACTCAATGAGCAGTTCTTC	CASSELNEQFF
TRBV5-1	TRBJ1-4	.	.	TGCGCCAGCAGCTTGGCGGGGGCTAATGAAAAACTGTTTTTT	CASSLAGANEKLFF
TRBV28	TRBJ2-1	TRBD2	many	TGTGCCAGCAGTCCGTCTGGGGGGGGCTCCTACAATGAGCAGTTCTTC	CASSPSGGGSYNEQFF
TRBV27	TRBJ2-3	TRBD1	many	TGTGCCAGCGGAGGAAAGACAGGGTGGTTTACAGATACGCAGTATTTT	CASGGKTGWFTDTQYF
TRBV20-1	TRBJ2-5	.	many	TGCAGTGGTGCCTTCCAAGAGACCCAGTACTTC	CSGAFQETQYF
TRBV18	TRBJ2-1	.	many	TGTGCCAGCTCTACCGGGTCAAGAGGGCAGGGGCAGTTCTTC	CASSTGSRGQGQFF
TRBV6-6	TRBJ2-2	TRBD2	many	TGTGCCAGCAGGCAGGGAGGGATGAACACCGGGGAGCTGTTTTTT	CASRQGGMNTGELFF
TRBV29-1	TRBJ2-7	TRBD1	many	TGCAGCGTTGCCGAGGGACAGGGCGTTAACTCCTACGAGCAGTACTTC	CSVAEGQGVNSYEQYF
TRBV5-1	TRBJ2-1	TRBD1	many	TGCGCCAGCTACCGATCGACAGGGGCCGCCAATTACAATGAGCAGTTCTTC	CASYRSTGAANYNEQFF
TRBV5-1	TRBJ2-7	TRBD1	many	TGCGCCAGCAGCTTGGAGACAGGGGTCGAGCAGTACTTC	CASSLETGVEQYF
TRBV7-9	TRBJ1-2	TRBD1	many	TGTGCCAGCAGCCCCCAGGGGGAGGCTGGCTATGGCTACACCTTC	CASSPQGEAGYGYTF
TRBV7-7	TRBJ2-1	TRBD2	.	TGTGCCAGCAGCTCGTCTGGGGGACTAGCGGTGAATGAGCAGTTCTTC	CASSSSGGLAVNEQFF
TRBV5-1	TRBJ2-7	TRBD2	.	TGCGCCAGCAGCGAATCAAGCGGGGGGGCGCGCGAGCAGTACTTC	CASSESSGGAREQYF
TRBV5-1	TRBJ2-1	.	many	TGCGCCAGCAGCTTGGAGGTGTCCCGGCGGGAGCAGTTCTTC	CASSLEVSRREQFF